This entry lists 30 T cell receptor beta chains sequenced from one sample in a study of shared clonotypes between healthy human individuals. Naive CD8 cells, CD45RO-negative and positively selected for CCR7, excluded terminally differentiated effector memory CD45RA+ cells. Repertoires were generated with immunoSEQ multiplex PCR, while TCRdb's copy carries only in-frame clones and drops some. The sample contains under 1 million clones, just over 95% of which appear only once. Sequenced input: naive CD8+ T cells sorted from blood. The receptors here all came from a man aged 25 to 40 in good health.

As for this clone: This CDR3 is also generated by other DNA sequences in the sample. This sequence joins TRBV11-2 and TRBJ2-7; the D is unclear. V was clipped by 2 bases and J by 5 bases, with 10 bases between them. CDR1 and CDR2 (germline): SGHAT, FQNNGV. This CDR3 contains 13 residues. In nucleotides, the CDR3 is TGTGCCAGCAGCTTAAGTCCAAGCGACGAGCAGTACTTC. Amino acid sequence: CASSLSPSDEQYF. The full variable domain, rest sourced from reference TRBV11-2 and TRBJ2-7, is EAGVAQSPRYKIIEKRQSVAFWCNPISGHATLYWYQQILGQGPKLLIQFQNNGVVDDSQLPKDRFSAERLKGVDSTLKIQPAKLEDSAVYLCASSLSPSDEQYFGPGTRLTVT.

As concerns this clone: Distinct nucleotide sequences in the sample also encode this CDR3. This rearrangement joins TRBV9 to TRBJ1-2, with D uncertain. V was clipped by 8 bases and J by 2 bases, with 7 bases between them. Germline V gene data show CDR1 as SGDLS and CDR2 as YYNGEE. The CDR3 spans 11 residues. The chain's CDR3 is CASRANYGYTF. The CDR3 nucleotides read TGTGCCAGTCGAGCCAACTATGGCTACACCTTC.

The chain recombines TRBV7-9 with TRBJ2-7, with D tentatively TRBD1 or TRBD2 (5 bases each). CDR1 is SEHNR and CDR2 is FQNEAQ in the germline V gene (reference sequence). CDR3 size: 15 residues. V was shortened by 4 bases and J by 0 bases, with 13 bases between the two germline ends. The chain's CDR3 is CASSSRDVRSYEQYF. CDR3 coding DNA: TGTGCCAGCAGCTCCAGGGACGTCCGCTCCTACGAGCAGTACTTC.

CDR3 sequence (DNA): TGTGCCAGCAGCCGGGACAGGATCTTGAACGAGCAGTACTTC. It yields the protein CASSRDRILNEQYF. This chain links TRBV28 with TRBJ2-7, with 8 nucleotides matching TRBD1. Germline loops: CDR1 MDHEN, CDR2 SYDVKM. Germline trimming cut 6 bases from V and 5 bases from J; bases unmatched to any gene: 9. The CDR3 extends over 14 amino acids. Together with reference TRBV28 and TRBJ2-7, the CDR3 gives the full variable domain: DVKVTQSSRYLVKRTGEKVFLECVQDMDHENMFWYRQDPGLGLRLIYFSYDVKMKEKGDIPEGYSVSREKKERFSLILESASTNQTSMYLCASSRDRILNEQYFGPGTRLTVT.

The V call is TRBV9, the J call TRBJ2-1; a weak D match, TRBD2 (7 bases). The CDR3 is 16 amino acids. V was clipped by 8 bases and J by 0 bases, with 18 bases between them. Germline loops: CDR1 SGDLS, CDR2 YYNGEE. The CDR3 reads CASEPGGQISYNEQFF. Here the CDR3 DNA reads TGTGCCAGTGAGCCGGGAGGACAGATCTCCTACAATGAGCAGTTCTTC.

The genes are TRBV9 and TRBJ2-3, with D perhaps TRBD2 (6 bases). Germline V lookup: CDR1 SGDLS, CDR2 YYNGEE. Trimming shortened V by 3 bases and J by 6 bases, and 14 bases separated the two germline ends. The CDR3 is made up of 14 amino acids. The CDR3 region has the DNA TGTGCCAGCAGCGGGAGCGGGTCCCAGGATACGCAGTATTTT. Translating it yields CASSGSGSQDTQYF.

The chain links TRBV27 to TRBJ2-7, with 10 bases that match TRBD2. Per the germline V gene, CDR1 is MNHEY and CDR2 is SMNVEV (reference sequence). V trimming: 3 bases; J trimming: 6 bases; junction bases outside the gene matches: 5. This CDR3 region has 14 residues. The CDR3 DNA is TGTGCCAGCAGTTTCTCCGGGACTAGCGTCGAGCAGTACTTC. It translates to CASSFSGTSVEQYF.

The gene calls are TRBV28 and TRBJ1-3; D might be TRBD1 (5 bases). Deletions cut 6 bases from V and 0 bases from J, with 27 bases between. Looked up from germline, CDR1 is MDHEN and CDR2 is SYDVKM. The CDR3 sequence is 20 residues long. The CDR3 region has the DNA TGTGCCAGCAGCCCCGGGTTCCTTGACAGAAGCGTATTCTCTGGAAACACCATATATTTT. Its translation: CASSPGFLDRSVFSGNTIYF.

On this clone: This same CDR3 is encoded by further DNA sequences in the sample. The chain combines TRBV15 with TRBJ2-7; no reliable D call. Germline V gene lookup returns CDR1 LNHNV and CDR2 YYDKDF (reference sequence). V lost 1 base, J lost 3 bases, and 1 base lay in between. There are 11 residues in the CDR3. Written as DNA, the CDR3 is TGTGCCACCAGCAGAGGCTACGAGCAGTACTTC. Translating it yields CATSRGYEQYF.

The V and J genes are TRBV7-8 and TRBJ2-1; TRBD2 matches at 9 bases. V shed 5 bases, J shed 9 bases, and the junction held 11 bases outside the gene matches. Germline lookup yields CDR1 SGHVS and CDR2 FQNEAQ. The CDR3 extends over 15 amino acids. The chain's CDR3 is CASSLPVAGVGEQFF. The CDR3 DNA reads TGTGCCAGCAGCCTCCCTGTAGCGGGAGTTGGTGAGCAGTTCTTC. The full variable domain, with the rest looked up from reference TRBV7-8 and TRBJ2-1, is GAGVSQSPRYKVAKRGQDVALRCDPISGHVSLFWYQQALGQGPEFLTYFQNEAQLDKSGLPSDRFFAERPEGSVSTLKIQRTQQEDSAVYLCASSLPVAGVGEQFFGPGTRLTVL.

This clone showed up just once. Here the CDR3 reads CASSPGLAGLRGSYEQYF. CDR3 DNA sequence: TGTGCCAGCAGCCCGGGACTAGCGGGGCTTAGAGGGTCCTACGAGCAGTACTTC. The chain couples TRBV11-2 to TRBJ2-7; 13 nucleotides line up with TRBD2. This CDR3 spans 18 amino acids. The germline gives CDR1 SGHAT, CDR2 FQNNGV. Germline trimming cut 5 bases from V and 1 base from J; bases unmatched to any gene: 11.

The J gene is TRBJ2-2, the V gene TRBV19; weak D call: TRBD1 (6 bases). The V gene's germline CDR1 is LNHDA and CDR2 SQIVND (reference sequence). The V end lost 7 bases, the J end lost 0 bases, and 12 bases lay between the germline ends. CDR3 size: 15 residues. The CDR3 here is CASISDRTNTGELFF. DNA for the CDR3: TGTGCCAGTATCTCAGACAGGACGAACACCGGGGAGCTGTTTTTT.

The J gene is TRBJ2-7, the V gene TRBV29-1, with TRBD1 matching 8 bases. V dropped 7 bases and J dropped 0; count of bases not matched to a gene: 5. Germline CDR1 SQVTM, CDR2 ANQGSEA. CDR3 length: 13 residues. The CDR3 DNA reads TGCAGCGCTCGGGACAGGAGCTCCTACGAGCAGTACTTC. Protein sequence: CSARDRSSYEQYF.

This sequence joins TRBV27 and TRBJ2-7; D ambiguous. Trimming took off 4 bases at V and 0 bases at J, with 7 bases between the two ends. CDR1 and CDR2 from the germline V gene are MNHEY and SMNVEV (reference sequence). The CDR3 spans 13 residues. In DNA, the CDR3 is TGTGCCAGCAGTTACGGCCGCTCCTACGAGCAGTACTTC. Protein product: CASSYGRSYEQYF.

The chain is built from TRBV9 and TRBJ2-7, with TRBD1 identical over 7 bases. The germline CDR1 and CDR2 sequences are SGDLS and YYNGEE. J lost 3 bases, V lost 0 bases, and 12 bases had no gene match. This CDR3 is built from 17 residues. The DNA of the CDR3 is TGTGCCAGCAGCGTAGAGCCCCTTCCCACAGGGGACTACGAGCAGTACTTC. This gives the protein CASSVEPLPTGDYEQYF.

The chain carries TRBV5-6 and TRBJ2-7; D may be TRBD2 (6 bases). V shed 0 bases and J shed 3 bases, with 13 bases lying between them. CDR1 and CDR2 (germline): SGHDT, YYEEEE. This CDR3 is built from 15 residues. The CDR3 region is CASSLVGTGYYEQYF. Written as DNA, the CDR3 is TGTGCCAGCAGCTTGGTAGGGACTGGTTACTACGAGCAGTACTTC. Based on the CDR3 plus reference TRBV5-6 and TRBJ2-7, the full variable domain is DAGVTQSPTHLIKTRGQQVTLRCSPKSGHDTVSWYQQALGQGPQFIFQYYEEEERQRGNFPDRFSGHQFPNYSSELNVNALLLGDSALYLCASSLVGTGYYEQYFGPGTRLTVT.

V and J are TRBV28 and TRBJ2-7; D is uncertain. Trimming shortened V by 3 bases and J by 1 base, and 7 bases separated the two germline ends. This CDR3 has 13 residues. CDR1 MDHEN and CDR2 SYDVKM come from the germline V gene. The CDR3 bases are TGTGCCAGCAGTTTGAGACAATCCTACGAGCAGTACTTC. Protein product: CASSLRQSYEQYF. Variable domain in full (rest from reference TRBV28 and TRBJ2-7): DVKVTQSSRYLVKRTGEKVFLECVQDMDHENMFWYRQDPGLGLRLIYFSYDVKMKEKGDIPEGYSVSREKKERFSLILESASTNQTSMYLCASSLRQSYEQYFGPGTRLTVT.

This sequence joins TRBV23-1 and TRBJ1-5; D call uncertain. TRBV23-1 is placed among ORFs of uncertain function. Trimming stripped 5 bases from V and 0 bases from J, with 17 bases between. This CDR3 spans 17 amino acids. This CDR3 is CASSYNTGANSNQPQHF. In DNA form, the CDR3 reads TGCGCCAGCAGTTACAACACCGGAGCTAATAGCAATCAGCCCCAGCATTTT.

V and J are TRBV2 and TRBJ1-1; tentative D call: TRBD1 (6 bases). Germline V gives CDR1 SNHLY, CDR2 FYNNEI. Between the trimmed V and J ends, which lost 4 bases and 11 bases, there was a span of 14 bases. This CDR3 region has 12 residues. CDR3 DNA: TGTGCCAGCAGTGGGGACACGCCGTACGCTTTCTTT. It translates to CASSGDTPYAFF.

This clone was detected only once. The chain employs TRBV6-6 and TRBJ2-5; 12 bases line up with TRBD2. V gave up 6 bases and J gave up 5 bases; unmatched junction bases: 10. Looked up from germline, CDR1 is MNHNY and CDR2 is SVGAGI (reference sequence). This CDR3 has 16 amino acids. The CDR3 region has the DNA TGTGCCAGCAGCCGGACTAGCGGGATTGCGAAGGAGACCCAGTACTTC. Its translation is CASSRTSGIAKETQYF.

The J gene is TRBJ2-7, the V gene TRBV5-6, with a tentative D call TRBD1 (6 bases). The CDR3 runs to 16 residues. CDR1 and CDR2 from the germline V gene are SGHDT and YYEEEE. Trimming shortened V by 0 bases and J by 1 base, and 14 bases separated the two germline ends. The CDR3 here is CASSLGSGHYSYEQYF. For the CDR3, the DNA is TGTGCCAGCAGCTTGGGATCGGGACACTATTCCTACGAGCAGTACTTC.

The rearrangement uses TRBV14 and TRBJ1-3, with D uncertain. V lost 1 base to trimming and J lost 0 bases, with 10 bases between them. CDR3 length equals 16 residues. CDR1 and CDR2 from the germline V gene are SGHDN and FVKESK. This CDR3 is CASSQVEGNSGNTIYF. For the CDR3, the DNA is TGTGCCAGCAGCCAAGTCGAGGGCAACTCTGGAAACACCATATATTTT.

In this sample, this clone turned up once. The chain is built from TRBV2 and TRBJ2-7, with 9 bases fitting TRBD2. The CDR3 has 13 amino acids. Trimming removed 7 bases from V and 2 bases from J; junction bases left unmatched: 3. Germline V gene data show CDR1 as SNHLY and CDR2 as FYNNEI. For the CDR3, the DNA is TGTGCCAGCATGACTAGCGGAACCTACGAGCAGTACTTC. This translates into CASMTSGTYEQYF.

This chain connects TRBV7-9 to TRBJ1-2; tentatively, D is TRBD1 (6 bases). Germline CDR1 reads SEHNR; CDR2 reads FQNEAQ (reference sequence). The V end was cut by 1 base, the J end by 4 bases, with 19 bases between. This CDR3 contains 17 residues. CDR3 protein: CASSLGGTDAGAYGYTF. In nucleotides, the CDR3 is TGTGCCAGCAGCTTAGGCGGAACCGACGCAGGGGCCTATGGCTACACCTTC.

The CDR3 loop is CASSSQGTNEKLFF. CDR3 nucleotide sequence: TGTGCCAGCAGCTCACAGGGTACTAATGAAAAACTGTTTTTT. This chain joins TRBV6-6 and TRBJ1-4; D might be TRBD1 (6 bases). With 6 bases removed from V and 2 bases from J, the gap between germline ends came to 10 bases. The CDR3 sequence is 14 residues long. The germline CDR1 and CDR2 sequences are MNHNY and SVGAGI (reference sequence).

The chain carries TRBV5-6 and TRBJ2-1; possibly TRBD1 or TRBD2 for D (5 bases each). Germline assignment: CDR1 SGHDT and CDR2 YYEEEE. Trimming cost V 4 bases and J 2 bases, with 16 bases left between them. The CDR3 length is 16 residues. The CDR3: CASSVGDRKPYNEQFF. CDR3 sequence (DNA): TGTGCCAGCAGCGTGGGAGACAGAAAGCCCTACAATGAGCAGTTCTTC.

The chain is built from TRBV7-9 and TRBJ2-5, with TRBD2 matching 11 bases. This CDR3 region has 19 residues. The germline V gene encodes CDR1 SEHNR and CDR2 FQNEAQ (reference sequence). With 5 bases clipped from V and 5 bases from J, the junction kept 19 bases outside the gene matches. The CDR3 is CASSAVVLAGGLLGETQYF. The CDR3 bases are TGTGCCAGCAGCGCGGTCGTCCTAGCGGGAGGCCTTCTAGGGGAGACCCAGTACTTC.

V usage is TRBV18 and J usage is TRBJ2-1; D perhaps matches TRBD2 (6 bases). Germline CDR1 KGHSH, CDR2 LQKENI. The CDR3 runs to 15 residues. Trimming cost V 3 bases and J 5 bases, with 14 bases left between them. CDR3 in amino acids: CASSPGGIYNNEQFF. CDR3 nucleotide sequence: TGTGCCAGCTCACCCGGCGGGATCTATAACAATGAGCAGTTCTTC.

The rearrangement uses TRBV28 and TRBJ2-7; D is unresolved. Germline lookup yields CDR1 MDHEN and CDR2 SYDVKM. The CDR3 has 13 residues. V dropped 3 bases and J dropped 3 bases, with 9 bases sitting between them. The CDR3 sequence is CASSLVPFYEQYF. In DNA, the CDR3 is TGTGCCAGCAGTTTGGTCCCATTCTACGAGCAGTACTTC.

This rearrangement joins TRBV6-4 to TRBJ2-1; D is undetermined. This CDR3 has 15 residues. V gave up 2 bases and J gave up 7 bases, with 15 bases separating them. Per germline, CDR1 MRHNA and CDR2 SNTAGT. The CDR3 sequence is CASSDGTGLSNEQFF. CDR3 DNA: TGTGCCAGCAGTGACGGAACGGGTCTAAGTAATGAGCAGTTCTTC.